The 18 T cell receptor beta chains in this list originate from one sample, sequenced in a study of graft-versus-host responses after intestinal transplantation. Repertoires were generated with immunoSEQ multiplex PCR, while TCRdb's copy carries only in-frame clones and drops some. The repertoire has 70,000 or so clones, around 82% of them found once; the top ten carry about 0.4%. No antigen has been identified for these receptors. The material sequenced was unstimulated CD4+ T cells sorted from spleen or lymph node cells, taken before transplant. The receptor set was obtained from a human donor who was the organ donor for an intestinal transplant.

The chain carries TRBV6-6 and TRBJ2-5, with 8 positions matching TRBD2. CDR3 length equals 16 residues. From germline, CDR1 is MNHNY and CDR2 SVGAGI (reference sequence). The ends lost 2 bases at V and 6 bases at J; junction bases unmatched: 11. CDR3 sequence: CASSYGGGISVKTQYF. The CDR3 region has the DNA TGTGCCAGCAGTTACGGCGGGGGGATCTCAGTAAAGACCCAGTACTTC.

V usage is TRBV29-1 and J usage is TRBJ2-1; TRBD1 agrees at 9 bases. The junction had 16 bases not matched to a gene; V was cut back by 6 bases and J by 7 bases. The germline gives CDR1 SQVTM, CDR2 ANQGSEA. The length of the CDR3 is 16 residues. Here the CDR3 DNA reads TGCAGCGTCGGGACAGGGAAGATTCCACCGGGGAATGAGCAGTTCTTC. The encoded protein is CSVGTGKIPPGNEQFF.

The V and J genes are TRBV6-1 and TRBJ1-6; 9 nucleotides match TRBD1. Trimming at V came to 11 bases and at J to 7 bases, leaving 12 bases not matched to a gene. The CDR3 is 15 residues long. The germline V gene has CDR1 MNHNS and CDR2 SASEGT. The CDR3 loop reads CAAMLAGQGNSPLHF. The CDR3 bases are TGTGCCGCTATGTTGGCGGGACAGGGAAATTCACCCCTCCACTTT.

The chain recombines TRBV7-2 with TRBJ1-6; maybe TRBD1 (5 bases). Germline CDR1 is SGHTA and CDR2 is FQGNSA. This CDR3 comprises 12 residues. The V end lost 9 bases, the J end lost 7 bases, and 10 bases lay between the germline ends. This chain's CDR3 is CASGGGNSPLHF. The CDR3 DNA is TGTGCCAGTGGGGGGGGGAATTCACCCCTCCACTTT.

The chain couples TRBV5-1 to TRBJ2-1; TRBD2 matches 9 bases. Germline V CDR1 and CDR2: SGHRS, YFSETQ. The CDR3 spans 13 residues. V gave up 1 base and J gave up 16 bases; unmatched junction bases: 9. The CDR3 nucleotides are TGCGCCAGCAGCTTGACAGGGGAGCGGGGGGTTTTCTTC. Its protein product is CASSLTGERGVFF.

This clone was detected once. The V and J genes are TRBV5-6 and TRBJ1-2; maybe TRBD1 (6 bases). There are 12 residues in the CDR3. V was pared by 3 bases and J by 4 bases, with 7 bases between. From germline, CDR1 is SGHDT and CDR2 YYEEEE. The CDR3 spells CASSSGAYGYTF. The DNA for the CDR3 is TGTGCCAGCAGCTCAGGGGCCTATGGCTACACCTTC.

V usage is TRBV11-3 and J usage is TRBJ2-5; 7 positions match TRBD2. Germline V gives CDR1 SGHNT, CDR2 YENEEA. The junction had 3 bases not matched to a gene; V was cut back by 3 bases and J by 5 bases. The CDR3 loop spans 13 amino acids. The CDR3 loop reads CASSLRGGETQYF. The CDR3 nucleotides are TGTGCCAGCAGCTTGAGGGGAGGGGAGACCCAGTACTTC. The whole variable domain, filled in from reference TRBV11-3 and TRBJ2-5, reads EAGVVQSPRYKIIEKKQPVAFWCNPISGHNTLYWYLQNLGQGPELLIRYENEEAVDDSQLPKDRFSAERLKGVDSTLKIQPAELGDSAVYLCASSLRGGETQYFGPGTRLLVL.

The genes are TRBV27 and TRBJ2-3; TRBD1 agrees at 9 bases. From germline, CDR1 is MNHEY and CDR2 SMNVEV (reference sequence). The CDR3 totals 15 residues. V dropped 3 bases and J dropped 5; count of bases not matched to a gene: 6. The CDR3 DNA reads TGTGCCAGCAGTTTCACAGGGGGCTTGGAAGATACGCAGTATTTT. Translation gives CASSFTGGLEDTQYF.

The chain links TRBV2 to TRBJ1-5; D may be TRBD1 (5 bases). Trimming stripped 8 bases from V and 1 base from J, with 21 bases between. Germline CDR1 is SNHLY and CDR2 is FYNNEI. The CDR3 has 17 residues. This CDR3 is CASSGGRGLGSNQPQHF. CDR3 DNA sequence: TGTGCCAGCTCGGGGGGACGGGGTTTGGGCAGCAATCAGCCCCAGCATTTT.

The rearrangement joins TRBV6-1 to TRBJ2-1; D ambiguous. Trimming removed 5 bases at V and 0 bases at J, with 11 bases between. Per germline, CDR1 MNHNS and CDR2 SASEGT. The CDR3 totals 15 residues. The CDR3 nucleotides are TGTGCCAGCAGTTTCGACTGGAGCTCCTACAATGAGCAGTTCTTC. Protein sequence: CASSFDWSSYNEQFF.

The CDR3 DNA is TGTGCCAGCAAAATCACTACAGCGGCCGATGGCTACACCTTC. Its protein is CASKITTAADGYTF. The V and J genes are TRBV6-1 and TRBJ1-2; no firm D call. V lost 7 bases to trimming and J lost 6 bases, with 18 bases between them. Germline CDR1 is MNHNS and CDR2 is SASEGT. The CDR3 spans 14 residues.

In this sample, this clone turned up once. Germline and junction disagree at one end, which may indicate a read error. The V gene is TRBV19, the J gene TRBJ2-3; TRBD2 agrees at 10 bases. From germline, CDR1 is LNHDA and CDR2 SQIVND (reference sequence). This CDR3 has 13 amino acids. CDR3 region: CASSIGASGGGVF. For the CDR3, the DNA is TGTGCCAGTAGTATCGGCGCTAGCGGGGGAGGGGTTTTT.

The chain employs TRBV2 and TRBJ1-2; D is possibly TRBD1 (6 bases). The length of the CDR3 is 14 residues. V lost 5 bases and J lost 4, with 14 bases in between. Germline V gives CDR1 SNHLY, CDR2 FYNNEI. CDR3 in DNA: TGTGCCAGCAGTCATGACACAGGGCCCTATGGCTACACCTTC. Translating it yields CASSHDTGPYGYTF.

This clone has just one count. The rearrangement uses TRBV18 and TRBJ2-7; 8 nucleotides align to TRBD1. The trim removed 3 bases at V and 6 bases at J, leaving 4 bases unmatched. Germline V gives CDR1 KGHSH, CDR2 LQKENI. The CDR3 length is 13 residues. CDR3 in amino acids: CASSPDRAGEQYV. The CDR3 DNA sequence: TGTGCCAGCTCACCGGACAGGGCTGGCGAGCAGTACGTC.

This clone was recorded once. The chain employs TRBV27 and TRBJ2-1; 12 bases agree with TRBD2. Germline lookup yields CDR1 MNHEY and CDR2 SMNVEV (reference sequence). Trimming cost V 8 bases and J 7 bases; bases outside gene matches: 6. This CDR3 is 14 amino acids long. The CDR3 DNA reads as TGTGCCAGCGCGAGGCTAGCGGGGGGGAATGAGCAGTTCTTC. This translates into CASARLAGGNEQFF.

The chain uses TRBV19 and TRBJ1-2; 7 bases line up with TRBD1. V was clipped by 0 bases and J by 8 bases; unmatched bases: 15. The CDR3 sequence is 17 residues long. Germline V gives CDR1 LNHDA, CDR2 SQIVND (reference sequence). The CDR3 here is CASSIESGTATLWGYTF. In DNA form, the CDR3 reads TGTGCCAGTAGTATAGAATCCGGGACAGCAACCCTATGGGGCTACACCTTC.

The chain uses TRBV6-5 and TRBJ2-7; 15 bases are shared with TRBD2. V dropped 8 bases and J dropped 4; count of bases not matched to a gene: 0. Germline V gene lookup returns CDR1 MNHEY and CDR2 SVGAGI. The CDR3 loop spans 13 amino acids. The CDR3 sequence: CASGTSGGYEQYV. The CDR3 DNA sequence: TGTGCCAGCGGGACTAGCGGGGGGTACGAGCAGTACGTC.

On this clone: Sequence at one end of the junction differs from germline and may be a read error. This rearrangement joins TRBV7-7 to TRBJ1-6, with D possibly being TRBD1 (6 bases). CDR1 is SSHAT, CDR2 FNYEAQ, per germline (reference sequence). This CDR3 contains 15 residues. The chain's CDR3 is CASSLDGAGDSPLHF. In DNA, the CDR3 is TGTGCTAGCAGCTTAGACGGGGCAGGGGATTCACCCCTCCACTTT.